This entry is about one T cell receptor (beta chain). This entry belongs to a study of cytomegalovirus exposure and HLA in healthy donors. As for the study in general: Prior work identified more than 90 million unique TCR beta sequences in some 180 million T cells.

PCR used 60 Vbeta primers and 13 Jbeta primers. Here immunoSEQ multiplex PCR was the method, and the copy in TCRdb shows in-frame clones only, minus some. In the table there are roughly 250,000 clones, roughly 86% of which are singletons. The receptor's source is a woman in her thirties or forties in good health and CMV-seropositive. The sequencing sample was made of PBMCs.

The CDR3 DNA reads TGTGCCAGCTCACCACCTGGGGCTTCTTGGGGTTCACCCCTCCACTTT. Its translation is CASSPPGASWGSPLHF. The rearrangement uses TRBV18 and TRBJ1-6; possibly TRBD1 for D (5 bases). This CDR3 has 16 amino acids. Germline V gene sequence: CDR1 KGHSH, CDR2 LQKENI. Trimming left V 0 bases short and J 9 bases short, with 15 bases between.